This T cell receptor (beta chain) was sequenced in a study of blood T cell repertoires in COVID-19. Study-wide context: Spain, Italy and the United States supplied samples that represented acute and convalescent COVID-19. PBMCs, B-cell-depleted T cells, or T cells were the source of the cDNA or gDNA that made up the material.

Authors' data handling: Reference gene primer amplification gave estimated nucleated cell counts. Sequencing was performed with immunoSEQ multiplex PCR; in TCRdb, only in-frame clones are kept and a portion is missing. The DNA was the basis for D and trimming; V, J and clone size are from that table. The table records some 97,000 clones, roughly 92% of them present only once. Germline lookup yields CDR1 SGHDN and CDR2 FVKESK. The CDR3 has 15 residues. The junction had 8 bases not matched to a gene; V was cut back by 3 bases and J by 9 bases. Material for sequencing was peripheral blood. The chain recombines TRBV14 with TRBJ1-6; the match to TRBD1 covers 7 bases. This receptor was identified in a man aged 70-80 years with acute or convalescent COVID-19. The CDR3 DNA is TGTGCCAGCAGCCAGCGGGGACAGTTTACTTCACCCCTCCACTTT. This codes for CASSQRGQFTSPLHF.